This is a list of T cell receptor beta chains from one sample in a study of T cells after yellow fever vaccination. Using its own MiXCR run on the 5' RACE reads, TCRdb lists one record per CDR3 protein. Seen here are more than 300,000 distinct CDR3 sequences, approximately 4% observed once, and the top ten hold 15% to 20%. The sequences come from PBMCs, collected 15 days after the yellow fever booster vaccination. These receptors came from a man aged 18 to 29 who received the YFV17D yellow fever vaccine. CDR3s include the opening cysteine and the closing phenylalanine or tryptophan. Fields, in order: CDR3 protein, CDR3 DNA, V gene, clone size, D gene, J gene. A D gene is named only where the DNA matches it firmly. Clone size is not always given. Where it is, it says once, few, many or a class for expanded clones.

CDR3aa: CASSGLGTVSASSYEQYF
CDR3nt: TGTGCCAGCAGCGGTTTGGGGACAGTTTCTGCAAGTTCCTACGAGCAGTACTTC
v_gene: TRBV7-9
abundance: many
d_gene: TRBD1
j_gene: TRBJ2-7

CDR3aa: CASSQGQGTGELFF
CDR3nt: TGCGCCAGCAGCCAGGGACAGGGCACCGGGGAGCTGTTTTTT
v_gene: TRBV4-1
abundance: many
d_gene: TRBD1
j_gene: TRBJ2-2

CDR3aa: CASSSGAWDGYTF
CDR3nt: TGTGCCAGCAGCTCCGGCGCTTGGGATGGCTACACCTTC
v_gene: TRBV5-5
abundance: many
d_gene: NA
j_gene: TRBJ1-2

CDR3aa: CASSKAQTDYEQYF
CDR3nt: TGTGCCAGCAGCAAAGCCCAGACAGACTACGAGCAGTACTTC
v_gene: TRBV21-1
abundance: many
d_gene: NA
j_gene: TRBJ2-7

CDR3aa: CASSLGRSNQPQHF
CDR3nt: TGTGCCAGCAGCTTGGGGAGAAGCAATCAGCCCCAGCATTTT
v_gene: TRBV5-6
abundance: many
d_gene: NA
j_gene: TRBJ1-5

CDR3aa: CASSPGYGGAGGTDTQYF
CDR3nt: TGTGCCAGCAGCCCAGGCTATGGGGGGGCGGGGGGCACAGATACGCAGTATTTT
v_gene: TRBV7-2
abundance: many
d_gene: NA
j_gene: TRBJ2-3

CDR3aa: CASAGGYGYTF
CDR3nt: TGTGCCAGCGCTGGGGGATACGGCTACACCTTC
v_gene: TRBV7-9
abundance: few
d_gene: NA
j_gene: TRBJ1-2

CDR3aa: CASSYSGTGDTQYF
CDR3nt: TGTGCCAGCAGTTACTCGGGGACGGGGGATACGCAGTATTTT
v_gene: TRBV6-2/TRBV6-3
abundance: many
d_gene: NA
j_gene: TRBJ2-3

CDR3aa: CASSSTEKLFF
CDR3nt: TGTGCCAGCAGCTCGACCGAAAAACTGTTTTTT
v_gene: TRBV11-2
abundance: NA
d_gene: NA
j_gene: TRBJ1-4

CDR3aa: CASSLTGGIPGELFF
CDR3nt: TGTGCCAGCAGCTTGACAGGGGGCATCCCCGGGGAGCTGTTTTTT
v_gene: TRBV7-3
abundance: few
d_gene: TRBD1
j_gene: TRBJ2-2

CDR3aa: CASSQDRNSEAFF
CDR3nt: TGCGCCAGCAGCCAAGATCGGAACTCTGAAGCTTTCTTT
v_gene: TRBV4-3
abundance: many
d_gene: NA
j_gene: TRBJ1-1

CDR3aa: CALTEGINTEAFF
CDR3nt: TGTGCCCTCACTGAGGGGATTAACACTGAAGCTTTCTTT
v_gene: TRBV6-6
abundance: NA
d_gene: NA
j_gene: TRBJ1-1

CDR3aa: CASSYGQGSFQPQHF
CDR3nt: TGTGCCAGCAGTTATGGACAGGGGAGCTTTCAGCCCCAGCATTTT
v_gene: TRBV6-6
abundance: many
d_gene: TRBD1
j_gene: TRBJ1-5

CDR3aa: CSVQTGTDTQYF
CDR3nt: TGCAGCGTTCAGACAGGGACAGATACGCAGTATTTT
v_gene: TRBV29-1
abundance: many
d_gene: TRBD1
j_gene: TRBJ2-3

CDR3aa: CSADRGPNTGELFF
CDR3nt: TGCAGCGCAGACAGGGGGCCGAACACCGGGGAGCTGTTTTTT
v_gene: TRBV29-1
abundance: many
d_gene: TRBD1
j_gene: TRBJ2-2

CDR3aa: CASSLNRRTEAFF
CDR3nt: TGTGCCAGCAGCTTAAACCGGAGGACTGAAGCTTTCTTT
v_gene: TRBV7-2
abundance: many
d_gene: NA
j_gene: TRBJ1-1

CDR3aa: CASSPGDSLQETQYF
CDR3nt: TGTGCCAGCAGCCCAGGGGACAGTTTACAAGAGACCCAGTACTTC
v_gene: TRBV7-2
abundance: NA
d_gene: TRBD1
j_gene: TRBJ2-5

CDR3aa: CASSARKTGRTNYGYTF
CDR3nt: TGTGCCAGCAGCGCCCGTAAGACAGGAAGGACTAACTATGGCTACACCTTC
v_gene: TRBV21-1
abundance: NA
d_gene: NA
j_gene: TRBJ1-2

CDR3aa: CASSYSSGSYTDTQYF
CDR3nt: TGTGCCAGCAGTTACTCAAGCGGGAGCTACACAGATACGCAGTATTTT
v_gene: TRBV6-5
abundance: many
d_gene: TRBD2
j_gene: TRBJ2-3

CDR3aa: CASSPWDFNTDTQYF
CDR3nt: TGTGCCAGCTCACCCTGGGACTTTAACACAGATACGCAGTATTTT
v_gene: TRBV18
abundance: NA
d_gene: NA
j_gene: TRBJ2-3

CDR3aa: CASSQEPGISSYNEQFF
CDR3nt: TGCGCCAGCAGCCAAGAACCGGGAATTAGCTCCTACAATGAGCAGTTCTTC
v_gene: TRBV4-1
abundance: many
d_gene: NA
j_gene: TRBJ2-1

CDR3aa: CASSPDTERFF
CDR3nt: TGTGCCAGCTCACCCGACACGGAGAGGTTCTTC
v_gene: TRBV18
abundance: few
d_gene: NA
j_gene: TRBJ2-1

CDR3aa: CSARTGANLNQPQHF
CDR3nt: TGCAGTGCTAGGACAGGGGCGAACCTCAATCAGCCCCAGCATTTT
v_gene: TRBV20-1
abundance: NA
d_gene: TRBD1
j_gene: TRBJ1-5

CDR3aa: CASRTTGGGDTGELFF
CDR3nt: TGTGCCAGCAGAACCACAGGGGGTGGGGACACCGGGGAGCTGTTTTTT
v_gene: TRBV12-3/TRBV12-4
abundance: NA
d_gene: TRBD1
j_gene: TRBJ2-2

CDR3aa: CSALSGTGGLYNSPLHF
CDR3nt: TGCAGTGCGCTTTCCGGGACAGGGGGCCTTTATAATTCACCCCTCCACTTT
v_gene: TRBV20-1
abundance: many
d_gene: TRBD1
j_gene: TRBJ1-6

CDR3aa: CASSLDKNNEQFF
CDR3nt: TGTGCTAGCAGCTTAGACAAGAACAATGAGCAGTTCTTC
v_gene: TRBV7-7
abundance: many
d_gene: NA
j_gene: TRBJ2-1

CDR3aa: CASSLRWTEAFF
CDR3nt: TGCGCCAGCAGTCTAAGGTGGACTGAAGCTTTCTTT
v_gene: TRBV23-1
abundance: NA
d_gene: NA
j_gene: TRBJ1-1

CDR3aa: CASSFTPSTDTQYF
CDR3nt: TGCGCCAGCAGCTTTACCCCTAGCACAGATACGCAGTATTTT
v_gene: TRBV5-1
abundance: few
d_gene: NA
j_gene: TRBJ2-3

CDR3aa: CAWSGRAGGQPQHF
CDR3nt: TGTGCCTGGAGTGGAAGGGCCGGGGGGCAGCCCCAGCATTTT
v_gene: TRBV30
abundance: few
d_gene: NA
j_gene: TRBJ1-5

CDR3aa: CASSGNTGEYF
CDR3nt: TGTGCCAGCAGTGGAAACACCGGGGAGTACTTC
v_gene: TRBV2
abundance: few
d_gene: NA
j_gene: TRBJ2-7

CDR3aa: CATSMANTGFRPQHF
CDR3nt: TGTGCCACCAGTATGGCGAACACAGGGTTTCGGCCCCAGCATTTT
v_gene: TRBV15
abundance: NA
d_gene: NA
j_gene: TRBJ1-5

CDR3aa: CSGGGAEAKNIQYF
CDR3nt: TGCAGTGGCGGAGGGGCCGAGGCCAAAAACATTCAGTACTTC
v_gene: TRBV20-1
abundance: many
d_gene: NA
j_gene: TRBJ2-4

CDR3aa: CASSQDEGGAYEQYF
CDR3nt: TGCGCCAGCAGCCAAGATGAGGGGGGAGCCTACGAGCAGTACTTC
v_gene: TRBV4-1
abundance: many
d_gene: NA
j_gene: TRBJ2-7

CDR3aa: CASSYDGSGGWAETQYF
CDR3nt: TGTGCCAGCAGTTACGACGGTAGCGGGGGTTGGGCAGAGACCCAGTACTTC
v_gene: TRBV6-2/TRBV6-3
abundance: many
d_gene: TRBD2
j_gene: TRBJ2-5

CDR3aa: CASSTGQVNQPQHF
CDR3nt: TGTGCCAGCAGCACCGGACAGGTCAATCAGCCCCAGCATTTT
v_gene: TRBV7-2
abundance: NA
d_gene: TRBD1
j_gene: TRBJ1-5

CDR3aa: CASTPRHMTNNEQFF
CDR3nt: TGTGCCAGCACCCCCCGACACATGACTAACAATGAGCAGTTCTTC
v_gene: TRBV6-1
abundance: many
d_gene: NA
j_gene: TRBJ2-1

CDR3aa: CASSHGLAGSTDTQYF
CDR3nt: TGTGCCAGCAGCCATGGACTAGCGGGGTCCACAGATACGCAGTATTTT
v_gene: TRBV5-4
abundance: few
d_gene: TRBD2
j_gene: TRBJ2-3

CDR3aa: CATGQGPPDTQYF
CDR3nt: TGTGCCACCGGACAGGGGCCGCCAGATACGCAGTATTTT
v_gene: TRBV10-3
abundance: many
d_gene: TRBD1
j_gene: TRBJ2-3

CDR3aa: CASSHGQLNQPQHF
CDR3nt: TGTGCCAGCAGTCATGGACAGCTCAATCAGCCCCAGCATTTT
v_gene: TRBV6-6
abundance: many
d_gene: NA
j_gene: TRBJ1-5

CDR3aa: CASSVVDYSDTQYF
CDR3nt: TGTGCCAGCAGCGTAGTGGACTACTCAGATACGCAGTATTTT
v_gene: TRBV9
abundance: NA
d_gene: NA
j_gene: TRBJ2-3

CDR3aa: CASRYRDTQYF
CDR3nt: TGTGCCAGCAGGTACAGGGACACCCAGTACTTC
v_gene: TRBV28
abundance: NA
d_gene: NA
j_gene: TRBJ2-5

CDR3aa: CASSPLGGLADTDTQYF
CDR3nt: TGTGCCAGCAGCCCTTTGGGTGGGCTAGCGGATACAGATACGCAGTATTTT
v_gene: TRBV11-2
abundance: NA
d_gene: TRBD2
j_gene: TRBJ2-3

CDR3aa: CASSPRRSNQPQHF
CDR3nt: TGTGCCAGCAGCCCGCGGAGGAGCAATCAGCCCCAGCATTTT
v_gene: TRBV7-2
abundance: many
d_gene: NA
j_gene: TRBJ1-5

CDR3aa: CASSLRGAHNEQFF
CDR3nt: TGTGCCAGCAGTTTACGGGGGGCTCACAATGAGCAGTTCTTC
v_gene: TRBV27
abundance: many
d_gene: NA
j_gene: TRBJ2-1

CDR3aa: CSANGTPGNTEAFF
CDR3nt: TGCAGTGCTAATGGGACACCAGGGAATACTGAAGCTTTCTTT
v_gene: TRBV20-1
abundance: few
d_gene: NA
j_gene: TRBJ1-1

CDR3aa: CASSWVGQSPATDTQYF
CDR3nt: TGCGCCAGCAGCTGGGTGGGACAGTCCCCCGCGACAGATACGCAGTATTTT
v_gene: TRBV5-1
abundance: NA
d_gene: TRBD1
j_gene: TRBJ2-3

CDR3aa: CAISKDGSRTEAFF
CDR3nt: TGTGCCATCAGTAAAGACGGCAGTAGGACTGAAGCTTTCTTT
v_gene: TRBV10-3
abundance: NA
d_gene: NA
j_gene: TRBJ1-1

CDR3aa: CASSWRLGRNNEQFF
CDR3nt: TGTGCCAGTAGTTGGCGGTTAGGGCGCAACAATGAGCAGTTCTTC
v_gene: TRBV19
abundance: NA
d_gene: NA
j_gene: TRBJ2-1

CDR3aa: CASSLGGLETQYF
CDR3nt: TGCGCCAGCAGCTTGGGTGGGCTCGAGACCCAGTACTTC
v_gene: TRBV5-1
abundance: many
d_gene: NA
j_gene: TRBJ2-5

CDR3aa: CASSPTGKQETQYF
CDR3nt: TGTGCCAGCAGCCCGACAGGGAAACAAGAGACCCAGTACTTC
v_gene: TRBV12-3/TRBV12-4
abundance: few
d_gene: TRBD1
j_gene: TRBJ2-5